The rows below give T cell receptor beta chains drawn from one sample of a study of blood T cell repertoires in COVID-19. The method was immunoSEQ multiplex PCR; TCRdb's version includes in-frame clones alone and lacks a portion of them. In the table there are over 70,000 clones, about 85% of which are singletons. Input material: peripheral blood. The receptors were gathered from a man aged 55 to 70 with COVID-19, enrolled during active disease. Both conserved end residues are part of each CDR3. D genes are given only for firm matches. Clone size is stated in some rows and not others, as once, few, many or a class when expanded.

TRBV24-1	once	TRBJ1-5	TRBD1	CATSDGDRGGGQPQHF	TGTGCCACCAGTGACGGGGACAGGGGAGGTGGTCAGCCCCAGCATTTT
TRBV4-2	NA	TRBJ1-4	TRBD1	CASSQDRTGGILFF	TGTGCCAGCAGCCAAGATCGGACAGGAGGGATACTGTTTTTT
TRBV27	few	TRBJ2-1	NA	CASSMAGLSSYNEQFF	TGTGCCAGCAGCATGGCGGGGCTAAGCTCCTACAATGAGCAGTTCTTC
TRBV19	NA	TRBJ2-7	TRBD2	CASSIGGRATYEQYF	TGTGCCAGTAGTATCGGCGGGAGGGCAACCTACGAGCAGTACTTC
TRBV6-1	once	TRBJ1-2	TRBD1	CASSEHYRGNYGYTF	TGTGCCAGCAGTGAACATTACAGGGGGAACTATGGCTACACCTTC
TRBV7-9	NA	TRBJ1-6	NA	CASSLEQGIFPLHF	TGTGCCAGCAGCTTAGAACAGGGAATCTTCCCCCTCCACTTT
TRBV25-1	NA	TRBJ1-6	NA	CASSPQGRISPLHF	TGTGCCAGCAGTCCTCAGGGTAGGATTTCACCCCTCCACTTT
TRBV5-1	NA	TRBJ2-5	NA	CASSLGGQETQYF	TGCGCCAGCAGCTTGGGCGGCCAAGAGACCCAGTACTTC
TRBV5-6	NA	TRBJ1-6	NA	CASSFSVFNSPLHF	TGTGCCAGCAGCTTTAGCGTTTTTAATTCACCCCTCCACTTT
TRBV6-1	NA	TRBJ1-6	NA	CASSGGGDGSPLHF	TGTGCCAGCAGTGGTGGCGGTGATGGTTCACCCCTCCACTTT
TRBV18	NA	TRBJ2-5	NA	CASSPLTGGLQETQYF	TGTGCCAGCTCACCATTGACAGGAGGCTTACAAGAGACCCAGTACTTC
TRBV6-1	NA	TRBJ2-3	TRBD2	CASSELSGRIADTQYF	TGTGCCAGCAGTGAACTCAGCGGGAGGATTGCAGATACGCAGTATTTT
TRBV2	NA	TRBJ1-2	NA	CASSGQTYGYTF	TGTGCCAGCAGTGGACAGACCTATGGCTACACCTTC
TRBV2	NA	TRBJ2-1	NA	CASNPGEGYNEQFF	TGTGCCAGCAACCCTGGAGAAGGATACAATGAGCAGTTCTTC
TRBV4-2	many	TRBJ2-5	TRBD2	CASSQGSGGYGETQYF	TGTGCCAGCAGCCAAGGTAGCGGGGGGTACGGGGAGACCCAGTACTTC
TRBV11-3	NA	TRBJ2-1	TRBD2	CASSLAGGPYNEQFF	TGTGCCAGCAGCTTAGCGGGAGGGCCTTACAATGAGCAGTTCTTC
TRBV20-1	few	TRBJ2-1	TRBD2	CSASLAGGPGEQFF	TGCAGTGCTAGTCTAGCGGGGGGCCCAGGAGAGCAGTTCTTC
TRBV12-5	NA	TRBJ2-3	TRBD2	CASGLPTPLAGGYTDTQYF	TGTGCTAGTGGTTTGCCCACCCCGCTAGCGGGAGGGTACACAGATACGCAGTATTTT
TRBV19	few	TRBJ1-2	NA	CASSIPQGGYTF	TGTGCCAGTAGTATCCCCCAGGGAGGCTACACCTTC
TRBV20-1	NA	TRBJ2-7	TRBD2	CSARTSGGQYF	TGCAGTGCGAGGACTAGCGGGGGGCAGTACTTC
TRBV3-1/TRBV3-2	NA	TRBJ1-1	NA	CASSQDLISEAFF	TGTGCCAGCAGCCAAGATCTGATCAGTGAAGCTTTCTTT
TRBV6-2/TRBV6-3	NA	TRBJ1-1	TRBD1	CASSSAYRGRIGTEAFF	TGTGCCAGCAGTTCCGCCTACAGGGGGCGGATCGGCACTGAAGCTTTCTTT
TRBV9	NA	TRBJ2-7	TRBD1	CASSVADRDPYEQYF	TGTGCCAGCAGCGTAGCGGACAGGGATCCCTACGAGCAGTACTTC
TRBV9	NA	TRBJ2-2	NA	CASSPRGSQNTGELFF	TGTGCCAGCAGCCCCCGGGGATCGCAGAACACCGGGGAGCTGTTTTTT
TRBV18	NA	TRBJ2-3	NA	CASSGTPTDTQYF	TGTGCCAGCTCCGGGACTCCAACAGATACGCAGTATTTT
TRBV7-9	NA	TRBJ1-2	NA	CASSPYQNYGYTF	TGTGCCAGCAGCCCTTACCAGAACTATGGCTACACCTTC
TRBV2	NA	TRBJ1-2	NA	CASSVSGYGYTF	TGTGCCAGCAGTGTTTCAGGGTATGGCTACACCTTC
TRBV3-1/TRBV3-2	NA	TRBJ1-2	TRBD1	CASSQRTGSYTF	TGTGCCAGCAGCCAACGGACAGGGAGCTACACCTTC